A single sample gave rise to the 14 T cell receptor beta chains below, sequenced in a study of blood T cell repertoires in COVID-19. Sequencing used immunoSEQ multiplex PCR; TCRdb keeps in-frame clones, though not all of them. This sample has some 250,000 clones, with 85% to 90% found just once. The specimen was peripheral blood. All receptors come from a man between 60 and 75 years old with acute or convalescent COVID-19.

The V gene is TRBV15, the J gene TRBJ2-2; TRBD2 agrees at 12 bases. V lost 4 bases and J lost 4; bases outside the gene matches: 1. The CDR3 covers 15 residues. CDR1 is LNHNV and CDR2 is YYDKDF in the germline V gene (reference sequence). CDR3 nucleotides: TGTGCCACCAGCACTAGCGGGGGGGTCACCGGGGAGCTGTTTTTT. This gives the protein CATSTSGGVTGELFF.

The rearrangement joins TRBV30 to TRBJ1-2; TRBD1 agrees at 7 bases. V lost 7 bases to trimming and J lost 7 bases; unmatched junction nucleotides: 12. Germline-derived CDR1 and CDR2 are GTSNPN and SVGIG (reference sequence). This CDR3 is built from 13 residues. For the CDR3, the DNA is TGTGCCTCCTACGCCCAGACAGGGCCTGGCTACACCTTC. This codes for CASYAQTGPGYTF.

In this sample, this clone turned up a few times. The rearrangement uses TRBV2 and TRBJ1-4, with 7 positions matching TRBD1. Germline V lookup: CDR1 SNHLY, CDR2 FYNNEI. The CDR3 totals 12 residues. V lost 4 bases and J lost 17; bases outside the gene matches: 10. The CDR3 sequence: CASSVLRQGSFF. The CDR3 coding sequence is TGTGCCAGCAGTGTTTTGAGACAGGGAAGTTTTTTT.

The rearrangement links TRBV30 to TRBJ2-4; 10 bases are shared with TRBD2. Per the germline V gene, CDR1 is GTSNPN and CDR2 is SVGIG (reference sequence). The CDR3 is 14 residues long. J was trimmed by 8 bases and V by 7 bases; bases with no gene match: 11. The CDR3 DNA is TGTGCCTCACGCCCTAGCGGGAGATGGGACATTCAGTACTTC. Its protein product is CASRPSGRWDIQYF.

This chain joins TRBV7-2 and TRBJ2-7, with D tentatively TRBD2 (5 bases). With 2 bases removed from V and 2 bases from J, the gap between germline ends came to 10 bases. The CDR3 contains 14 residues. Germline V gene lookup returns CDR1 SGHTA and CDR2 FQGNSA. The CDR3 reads CASSLRERTYEQYF. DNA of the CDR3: TGTGCCAGCAGCTTAAGGGAGAGAACCTACGAGCAGTACTTC.

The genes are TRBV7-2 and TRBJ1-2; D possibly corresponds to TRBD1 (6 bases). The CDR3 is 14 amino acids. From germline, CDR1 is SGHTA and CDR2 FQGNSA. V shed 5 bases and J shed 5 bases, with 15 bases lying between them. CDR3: CASSATGSLYGYTF. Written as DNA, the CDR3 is TGTGCCAGCAGCGCCACAGGGAGTCTATATGGCTACACCTTC.

In nucleotides, the CDR3 is TGTGCCAGCAGCGAAACGGGGTTTGGGAACTATGGCTACACCTTC. This encodes CASSETGFGNYGYTF. The chain joins TRBV4-2 to TRBJ1-2; D gene ambiguous. Trimming stripped 5 bases from V and 2 bases from J, with 15 bases between. CDR1 LGHNA and CDR2 YNFKEQ come from the germline V gene. The CDR3 is 15 residues long.

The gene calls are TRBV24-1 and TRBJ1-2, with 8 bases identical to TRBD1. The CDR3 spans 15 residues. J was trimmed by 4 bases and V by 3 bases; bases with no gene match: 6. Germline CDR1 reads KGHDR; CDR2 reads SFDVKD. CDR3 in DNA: TGTGCCACCAGTGATGCTGGACAGGGCCCCTATGGCTACACCTTC. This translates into CATSDAGQGPYGYTF.

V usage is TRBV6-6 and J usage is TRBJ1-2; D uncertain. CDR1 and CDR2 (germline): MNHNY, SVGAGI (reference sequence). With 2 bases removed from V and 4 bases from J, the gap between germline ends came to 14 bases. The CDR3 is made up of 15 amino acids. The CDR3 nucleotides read TGTGCCAGCAGTTACCCGAATACACCAACCTATGGCTACACCTTC. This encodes CASSYPNTPTYGYTF.

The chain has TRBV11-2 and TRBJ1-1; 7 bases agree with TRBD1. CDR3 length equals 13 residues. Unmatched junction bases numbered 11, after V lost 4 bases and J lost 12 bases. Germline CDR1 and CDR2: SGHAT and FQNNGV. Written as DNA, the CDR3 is TGTGCCAGCAGCTACGGACCCGACAGGGTTTCTTTCTTT. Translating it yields CASSYGPDRVSFF.

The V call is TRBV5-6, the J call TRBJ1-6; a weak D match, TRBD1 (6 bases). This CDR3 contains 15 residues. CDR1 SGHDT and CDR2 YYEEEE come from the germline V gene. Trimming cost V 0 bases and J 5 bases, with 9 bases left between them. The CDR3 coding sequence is TGTGCCAGCAGCTTGGAGGACAGAGATAATTCACCCCTCCACTTT. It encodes CASSLEDRDNSPLHF.

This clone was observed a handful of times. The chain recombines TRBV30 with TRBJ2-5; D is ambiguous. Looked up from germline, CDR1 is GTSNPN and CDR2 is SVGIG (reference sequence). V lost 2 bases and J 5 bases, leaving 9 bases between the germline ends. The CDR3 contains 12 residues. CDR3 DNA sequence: TGTGCCTGGAGTTCAGGCTGGGAGACCCAGTACTTC. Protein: CAWSSGWETQYF.

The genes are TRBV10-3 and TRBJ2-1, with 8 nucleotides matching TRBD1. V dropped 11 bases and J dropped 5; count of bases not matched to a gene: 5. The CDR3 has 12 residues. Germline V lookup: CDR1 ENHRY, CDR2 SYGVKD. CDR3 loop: CAVSDRDNEQFF. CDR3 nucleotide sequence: TGTGCCGTTTCGGACAGGGACAATGAGCAGTTCTTC.

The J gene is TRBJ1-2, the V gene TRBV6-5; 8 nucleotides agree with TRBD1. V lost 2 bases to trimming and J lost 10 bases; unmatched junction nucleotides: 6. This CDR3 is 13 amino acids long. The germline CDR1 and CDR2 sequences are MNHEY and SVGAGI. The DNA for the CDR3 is TGTGCCAGCAGTTACGGGGGGACAGGTGACTACACCTTC. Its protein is CASSYGGTGDYTF.